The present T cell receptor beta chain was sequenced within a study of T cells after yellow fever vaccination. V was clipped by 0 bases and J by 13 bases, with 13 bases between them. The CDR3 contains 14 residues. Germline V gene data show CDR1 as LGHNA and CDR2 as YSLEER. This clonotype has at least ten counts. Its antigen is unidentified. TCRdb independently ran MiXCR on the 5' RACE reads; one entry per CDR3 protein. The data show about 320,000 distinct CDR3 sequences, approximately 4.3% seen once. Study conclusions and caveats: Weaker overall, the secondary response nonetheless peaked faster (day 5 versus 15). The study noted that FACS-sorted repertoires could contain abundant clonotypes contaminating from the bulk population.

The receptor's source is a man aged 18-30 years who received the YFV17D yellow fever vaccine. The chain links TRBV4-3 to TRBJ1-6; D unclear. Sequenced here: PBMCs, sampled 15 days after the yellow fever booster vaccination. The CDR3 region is CASSQDGGLGPLHF. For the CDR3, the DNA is TGCGCCAGCAGCCAAGATGGTGGGCTCGGGCCCCTCCACTTT.